The subject of this entry is one TCR beta chain. The antigen it binds to is not known. Base quality data are lacking; no much larger clone is found one base away. The immunoSEQ Assay, a bias-controlled multiplex PCR, was used to amplify TCRbeta CDR3 regions from genomic DNA. As for how the authors treated the data: The number of nucleated cells in each sample was estimated from the amplification of reference gene primers within the assay. Sequence reads were collapsed and filtered to measure the absolute abundance of every unique TCRbeta CDR3 rearrangement. For each sample, productive Simpson clonality was calculated by taking the square root of Simpson's diversity index across productive rearrangements. This immuneACCESS table, as held by TCRdb, lists in-frame sequences with V and J called but not all clones. Of the missing ones, under half trace to an unresolved V gene in checked studies; the others have no known cause. V, J and clone size are those of that table, while D and trimming were read from the DNA. This sample is represented by roughly 330,000 clones; 87% of them were singletons. The leading ten clones occupy over 4% of the sample.

This entry belongs to a study of blood T cell repertoires in COVID-19 (TCRdb year 2020). Turning to the overall study: Samples covering the acute and convalescent phases of COVID-19 were provided by collaborators in the United States, Italy and Spain. Where available, HLA class I and class II types were obtained from metadata supplied by the sample provider rather than from assay-based typing. The samples were drawn from two sources: the first 160 participants of the ongoing ImmuneRACE study, and approximately 1,300 subjects contributed by 6 global collaborators. A de-identified subject ID, COVID-19 status, age in years and sex were almost always included in the sample metadata. The prospective study material was composed of cDNA or gDNA derived from T cells, B-cell-depleted T cells, or PBMCs. The repertoires were made available in a free public database intended to serve as a resource for research on the immune response to SARS-CoV-2. Subjects who had been exposed to COVID-19, were actively infected with it, or had recovered from it provided the deeply sampled blood TCRbeta repertoires that made up the dataset. Results the study describes overall, beyond this receptor: Clinical and demographic metadata were provided uncurated, with the amount varying by source and participant.

The germline V gene sets CDR1 to KGHSH and CDR2 to LQKENI. Cut back by 3 bases and 2 bases, the V and J ends lie 11 bases apart. Spanning cysteine to phenylalanine, the CDR3 consists of 15 amino acids. Left in the record is the CDR3 DNA by itself, 45 bases read in frame from the first base. Enrolling through a virtual design, the prospective study's participants ranged in age from roughly 18 to 89 years and lived across about two dozen United States geographic areas. Cohort assignment in the prospective study relied on participant-reported clinical history from a screening survey and a study questionnaire. Recovered participants in ImmuneRACE Cohort 3 were defined by two consecutive negative NP/OP PCR tests, clearance by a healthcare professional, or resolution of symptoms. Mobile phlebotomists in the prospective study collected whole blood, serum and a nasopharyngeal or oropharyngeal swab from every participant. Participants in the prospective study had the option to provide additional blood draws and questionnaires over a roughly 2-month period. Blood samples from the prospective study were shipped frozen or at room temperature prior to DNA extraction.

Material: PBMCs or T cells enriched from blood (not recorded which). The sequence links TRBV18 to TRBJ1-3, with TRBD1 as a weak D call on 6 bases. The TCR comes from a woman in her 30s who had recovered from COVID-19. In nucleotides, the sequence is TGTGCCAGCTCACCCGCGGGGGGCACTGGAAACACCATATATTTT. Its translation reads: CASSPAGGTGNTIYF. Extended through the reference TRBV18 and TRBJ1-3 proteins, this CDR3 yields the full variable domain: NAGVMQNPRHLVRRRGQEARLRCSPMKGHSHVYWYRQLPEEGLKFMVYLQKENIIDESGMPKERFSAEFPKEGPSILRIQQVVRGDSAAYFCASSPAGGTGNTIYFGEGSWLTVV.